One and the same sample provided the 3 T cell receptor beta chains below, sequenced in a study of memory CD4+ T cells and cytomegalovirus serostatus. The sort gate was single viable CD3+CD4+CD8-CD45RO+ cells for memory CD4+ T cells. Measured with immunoSEQ multiplex PCR; TCRdb has only the in-frame clones, and not every one. The data show some 50,000 clones, around 77% seen once. The material sequenced was memory CD4+ T cells from blood. These TCRs come from an adult in good health and CMV-seronegative.

This clone has a handful of counts. The chain has TRBV2 and TRBJ1-2; 10 bases agree with TRBD1. Germline CDR1 reads SNHLY; CDR2 reads FYNNEI. The CDR3 spans 15 residues. V gave up 6 bases and J gave up 2 bases; unmatched junction bases: 6. DNA for the CDR3: TGTGCCAGCAGAAGCGACAGGGGGCAGAACTATGGCTACACCTTC. The encoded protein is CASRSDRGQNYGYTF.

This clone is labeled medium-sized (0.01 to 0.1%). Distinct nucleotide sequences in the sample also encode this CDR3. The rearrangement uses TRBV9 and TRBJ1-6; no clear D. Germline V gene lookup returns CDR1 SGDLS and CDR2 YYNGEE. The V end was cut by 2 bases, the J end by 6 bases, with 6 bases between. The length of the CDR3 is 13 residues. For the CDR3, the DNA is TGTGCCAGCAGCGTCACGGTTAATTCACCCCTCCACTTT. Translating it yields CASSVTVNSPLHF.

The V and J genes are TRBV4-3 and TRBJ2-3; 11 bases align to TRBD2. Germline V gene lookup returns CDR1 LGHNA and CDR2 YSLEER. The CDR3 sequence is 15 residues long. With 2 bases clipped from V and 5 bases from J, the junction kept 3 bases outside the gene matches. CDR3 sequence: CASSQFLAGGDTQYF. The CDR3, as DNA: TGCGCCAGCAGCCAATTCCTAGCGGGAGGAGATACGCAGTATTTT.